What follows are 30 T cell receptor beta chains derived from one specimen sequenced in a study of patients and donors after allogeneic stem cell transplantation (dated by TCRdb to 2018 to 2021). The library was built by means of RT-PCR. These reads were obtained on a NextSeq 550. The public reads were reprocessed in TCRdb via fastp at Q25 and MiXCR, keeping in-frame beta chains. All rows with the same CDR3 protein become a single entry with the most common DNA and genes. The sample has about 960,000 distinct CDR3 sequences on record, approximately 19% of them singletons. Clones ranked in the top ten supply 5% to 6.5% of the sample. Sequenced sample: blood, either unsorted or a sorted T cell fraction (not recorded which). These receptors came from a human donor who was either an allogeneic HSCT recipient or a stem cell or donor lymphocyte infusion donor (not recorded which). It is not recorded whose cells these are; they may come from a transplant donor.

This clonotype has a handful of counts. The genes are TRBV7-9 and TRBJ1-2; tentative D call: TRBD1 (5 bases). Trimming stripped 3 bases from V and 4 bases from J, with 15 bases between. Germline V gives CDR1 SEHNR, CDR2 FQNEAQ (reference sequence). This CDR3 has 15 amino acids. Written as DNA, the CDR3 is TGTGCCAGCAGCTTCGCTCCGACAGCCACCTATGGCTACACCTTC. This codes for CASSFAPTATYGYTF.

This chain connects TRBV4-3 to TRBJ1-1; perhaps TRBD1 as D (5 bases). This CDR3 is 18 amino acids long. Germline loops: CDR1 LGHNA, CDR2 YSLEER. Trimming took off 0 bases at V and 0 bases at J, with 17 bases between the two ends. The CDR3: CASSQESIPDSMNTEAFF. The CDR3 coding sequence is TGCGCCAGCAGCCAAGAATCTATCCCTGACAGCATGAACACTGAAGCTTTCTTT.

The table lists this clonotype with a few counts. In DNA form, the CDR3 reads TGCAGTGTTAAGGGGGGGACCTACGAGCAGTACTTC. Its translation: CSVKGGTYEQYF. The chain uses TRBV20-1 and TRBJ2-7; tentatively, D is TRBD2 (7 bases). The CDR3 sequence is 12 residues long. The germline gives CDR1 DFQATT, CDR2 SNEGSKA (reference sequence). V lost 7 bases and J lost 2, with 12 bases in between.

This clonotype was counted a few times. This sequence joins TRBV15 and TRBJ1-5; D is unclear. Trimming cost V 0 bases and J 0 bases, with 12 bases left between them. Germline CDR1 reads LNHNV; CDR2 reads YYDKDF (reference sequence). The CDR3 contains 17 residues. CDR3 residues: CATSRDGKLPSNQPQHF. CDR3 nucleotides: TGTGCCACCAGCAGAGATGGGAAGTTACCTAGCAATCAGCCCCAGCATTTT.

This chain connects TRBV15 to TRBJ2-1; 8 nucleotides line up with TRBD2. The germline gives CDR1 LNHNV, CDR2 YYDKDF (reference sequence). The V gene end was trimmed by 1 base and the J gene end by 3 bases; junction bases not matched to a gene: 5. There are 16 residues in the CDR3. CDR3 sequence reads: CATSRGPGGYYNEQFF. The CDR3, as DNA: TGTGCCACCAGCAGAGGACCGGGGGGGTACTACAATGAGCAGTTCTTC.

The CDR3 sequence is CASSPFGAGPTDTQYF. The CDR3 DNA is TGTGCCAGCAGCCCATTTGGGGCGGGGCCCACAGATACGCAGTATTTT. The rearrangement links TRBV6-1 to TRBJ2-3; tentatively, D is TRBD2 (6 bases). The CDR3 has 16 residues. V lost 6 bases, J lost 2 bases, and 18 bases lay in between. In germline, CDR1 is MNHNS, CDR2 SASEGT.

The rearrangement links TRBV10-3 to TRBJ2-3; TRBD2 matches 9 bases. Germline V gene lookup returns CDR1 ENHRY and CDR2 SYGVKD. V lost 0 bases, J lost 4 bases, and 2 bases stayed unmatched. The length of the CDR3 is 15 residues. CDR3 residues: CAISESASGADTQYF. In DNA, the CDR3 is TGTGCCATCAGTGAGTCGGCTAGCGGGGCAGATACGCAGTATTTT.

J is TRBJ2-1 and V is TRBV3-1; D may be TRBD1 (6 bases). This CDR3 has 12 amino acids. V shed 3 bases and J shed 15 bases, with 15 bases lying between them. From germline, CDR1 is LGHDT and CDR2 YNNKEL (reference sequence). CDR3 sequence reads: CASSQGRGRRFF. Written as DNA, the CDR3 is TGTGCCAGCAGCCAGGGCAGGGGCAGGAGGTTCTTC.

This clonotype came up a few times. In nucleotides, the CDR3 is TGTGCCAGCAGGCGATCGACCACAGATACGCAGTATTTT. It specifies CASRRSTTDTQYF. The rearrangement links TRBV6-1 to TRBJ2-3; D is uncertain. Between the trimmed V and J ends, which lost 6 bases and 2 bases, there was a span of 9 bases. In germline, CDR1 is MNHNS, CDR2 SASEGT. The CDR3 has 13 residues.

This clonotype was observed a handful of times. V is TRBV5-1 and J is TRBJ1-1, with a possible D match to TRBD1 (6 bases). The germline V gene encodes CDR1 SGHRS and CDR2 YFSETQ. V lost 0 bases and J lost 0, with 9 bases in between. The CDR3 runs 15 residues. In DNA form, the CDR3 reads TGCGCCAGCAGCTTGGGCCCAGGGGTGAACACTGAAGCTTTCTTT. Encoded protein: CASSLGPGVNTEAFF.

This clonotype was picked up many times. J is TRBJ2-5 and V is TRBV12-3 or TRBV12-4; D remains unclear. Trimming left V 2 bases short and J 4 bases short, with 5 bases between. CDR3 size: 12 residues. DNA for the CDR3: TGTGCCAGCAGTTTAAGTAGAGAGACCCAGTACTTC. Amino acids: CASSLSRETQYF.

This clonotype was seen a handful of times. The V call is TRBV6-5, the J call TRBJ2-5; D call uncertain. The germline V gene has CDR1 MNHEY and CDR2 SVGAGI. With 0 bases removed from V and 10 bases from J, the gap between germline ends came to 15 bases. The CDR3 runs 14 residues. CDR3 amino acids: CASSYSADSEFQYF. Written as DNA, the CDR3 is TGTGCCAGCAGTTACTCGGCAGACTCCGAATTCCAGTACTTC.

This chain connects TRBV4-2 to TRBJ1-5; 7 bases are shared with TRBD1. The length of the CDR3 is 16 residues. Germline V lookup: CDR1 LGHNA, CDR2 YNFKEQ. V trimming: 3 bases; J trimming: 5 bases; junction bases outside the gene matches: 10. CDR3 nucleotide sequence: TGTGCCAGCAGCCAGGTAACAGGGGATTTTGATCAGCCCCAGCATTTT. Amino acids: CASSQVTGDFDQPQHF.

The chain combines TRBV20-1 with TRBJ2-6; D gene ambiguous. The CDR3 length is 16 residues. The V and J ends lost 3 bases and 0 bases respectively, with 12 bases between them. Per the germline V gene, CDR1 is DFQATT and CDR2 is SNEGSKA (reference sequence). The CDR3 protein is CSASPVVSSGANVLTF. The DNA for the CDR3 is TGCAGTGCTAGCCCAGTTGTAAGCTCTGGGGCCAACGTCCTGACTTTC.

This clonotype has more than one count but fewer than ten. The CDR3 region has the DNA TGTGCCAGCAGCCAAGGACAGGGAGTCTTCGTACGAACCTACGAGCAGTACTTC. Protein: CASSQGQGVFVRTYEQYF. The chain uses TRBV6-2 or TRBV6-3 and TRBJ2-7; the match to TRBD1 covers 8 bases. The CDR3 loop spans 18 amino acids. V gave up 6 bases and J gave up 2 bases; unmatched junction bases: 18. Germline CDR1 reads MNHEY; CDR2 reads SVGEGT.

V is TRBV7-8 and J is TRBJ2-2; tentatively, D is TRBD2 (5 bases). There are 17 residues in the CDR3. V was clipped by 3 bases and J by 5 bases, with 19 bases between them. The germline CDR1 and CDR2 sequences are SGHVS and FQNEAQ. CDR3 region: CASSFSPRTLLTGELFF. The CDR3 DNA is TGTGCCAGCAGCTTCTCTCCCAGGACTCTCCTTACCGGGGAGCTGTTTTTT.

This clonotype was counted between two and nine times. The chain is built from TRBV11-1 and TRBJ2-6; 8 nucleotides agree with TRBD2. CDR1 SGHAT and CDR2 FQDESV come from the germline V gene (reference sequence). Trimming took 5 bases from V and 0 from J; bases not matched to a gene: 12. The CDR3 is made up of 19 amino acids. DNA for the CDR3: TGTGCCAGCAGCCGCCAATTACTAGCGGAGTTCTCTGGGGCCAACGTCCTGACTTTC. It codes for CASSRQLLAEFSGANVLTF.

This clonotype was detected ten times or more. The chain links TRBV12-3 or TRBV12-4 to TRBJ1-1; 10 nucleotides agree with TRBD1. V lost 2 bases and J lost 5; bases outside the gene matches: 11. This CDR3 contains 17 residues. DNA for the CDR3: TGTGCCAGCAGTTTAACTTGGGACAGGGGAAGGGGGACTGAAGCTTTCTTT. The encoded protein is CASSLTWDRGRGTEAFF.

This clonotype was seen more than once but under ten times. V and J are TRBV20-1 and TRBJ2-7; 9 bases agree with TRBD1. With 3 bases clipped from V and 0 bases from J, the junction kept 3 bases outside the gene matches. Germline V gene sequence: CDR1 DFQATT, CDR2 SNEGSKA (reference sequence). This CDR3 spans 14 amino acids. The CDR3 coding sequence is TGCAGTGCTAGCGGGACAGGGAGCTCCTACGAGCAGTACTTC. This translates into CSASGTGSSYEQYF.

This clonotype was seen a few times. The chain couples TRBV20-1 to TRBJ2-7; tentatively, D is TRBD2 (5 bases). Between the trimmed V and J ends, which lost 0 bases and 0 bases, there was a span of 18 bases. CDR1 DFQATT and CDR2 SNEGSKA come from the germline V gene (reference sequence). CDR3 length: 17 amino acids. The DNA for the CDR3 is TGCAGTGCTAGAGATCGCCCTGTGAGGGCCAGCTCCTACGAGCAGTACTTC. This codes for CSARDRPVRASSYEQYF.

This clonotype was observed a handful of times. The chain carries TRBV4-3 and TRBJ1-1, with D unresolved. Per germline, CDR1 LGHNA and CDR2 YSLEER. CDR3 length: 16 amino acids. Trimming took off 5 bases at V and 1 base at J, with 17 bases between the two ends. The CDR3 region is CASSTDLGRWNTEAFF. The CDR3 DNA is TGCGCCAGCAGCACTGATCTGGGAAGGTGGAACACTGAAGCTTTCTTT.

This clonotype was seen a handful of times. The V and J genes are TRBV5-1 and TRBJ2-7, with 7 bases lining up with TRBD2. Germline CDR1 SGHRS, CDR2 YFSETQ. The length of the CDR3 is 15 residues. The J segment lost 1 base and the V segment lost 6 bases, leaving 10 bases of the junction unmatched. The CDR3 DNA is TGCGCCAGCAACGCCGCCGCAGCGGGATCCTACGAGCAGTACTTC. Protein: CASNAAAAGSYEQYF. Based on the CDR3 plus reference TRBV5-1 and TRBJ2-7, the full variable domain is KAGVTQTPRYLIKTRGQQVTLSCSPISGHRSVSWYQQTPGQGLQFLFEYFSETQRNKGNFPGRFSGRQFSNSRSEMNVSTLELGDSALYLCASNAAAAGSYEQYFGPGTRLTVT.

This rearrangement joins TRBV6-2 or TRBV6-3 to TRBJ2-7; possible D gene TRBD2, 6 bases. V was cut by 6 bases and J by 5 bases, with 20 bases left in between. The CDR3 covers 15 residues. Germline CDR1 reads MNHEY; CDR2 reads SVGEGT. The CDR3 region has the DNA TGTGCCAGCAGCTTCGGGGGTAGCGGCCTCGACGAGCAGTACTTC. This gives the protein CASSFGGSGLDEQYF.

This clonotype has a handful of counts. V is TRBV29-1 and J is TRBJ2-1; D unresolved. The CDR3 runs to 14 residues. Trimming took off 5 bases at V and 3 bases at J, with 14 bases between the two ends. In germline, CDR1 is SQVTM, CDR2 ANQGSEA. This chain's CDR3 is CSVLVPTGYNEQFF. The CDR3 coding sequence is TGCAGCGTTCTAGTACCTACGGGCTACAATGAGCAGTTCTTC.

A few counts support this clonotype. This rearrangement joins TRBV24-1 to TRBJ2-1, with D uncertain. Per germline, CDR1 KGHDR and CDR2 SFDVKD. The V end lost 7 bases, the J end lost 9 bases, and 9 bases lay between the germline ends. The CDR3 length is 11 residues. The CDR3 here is CATRLGSEQFF. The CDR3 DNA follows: TGTGCCACCAGGCTGGGGTCTGAGCAGTTCTTC.

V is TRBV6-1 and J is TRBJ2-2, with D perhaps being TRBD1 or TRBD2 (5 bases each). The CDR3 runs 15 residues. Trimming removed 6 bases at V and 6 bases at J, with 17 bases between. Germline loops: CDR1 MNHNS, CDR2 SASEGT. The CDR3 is CASRPARGTPGELFF. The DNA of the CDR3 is TGTGCCAGCAGACCCGCCCGAGGGACCCCCGGGGAGCTGTTTTTT.

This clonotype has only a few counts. The CDR3 sequence: CASSRTSFYEQYF. The CDR3, as DNA: TGTGCCAGTAGTCGGACTAGTTTCTACGAGCAGTACTTC. This chain links TRBV19 with TRBJ2-7; TRBD2 agrees at 7 bases. This CDR3 has 13 residues. Looked up from germline, CDR1 is LNHDA and CDR2 is SQIVND (reference sequence). Losses at the gene ends were 5 bases for V and 3 bases for J; bases not matched to a gene: 4.

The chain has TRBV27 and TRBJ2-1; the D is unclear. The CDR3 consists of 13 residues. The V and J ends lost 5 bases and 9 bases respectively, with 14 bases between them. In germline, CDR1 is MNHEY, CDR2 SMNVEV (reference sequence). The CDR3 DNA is TGTGCCAGCAGTGCGGATGGTTGGGTTGAGCAGTTCTTC. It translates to CASSADGWVEQFF.

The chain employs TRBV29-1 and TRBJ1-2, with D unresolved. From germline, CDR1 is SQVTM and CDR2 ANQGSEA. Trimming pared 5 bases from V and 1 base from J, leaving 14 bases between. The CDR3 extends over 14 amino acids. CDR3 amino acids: CSVQATVLNYGYTF. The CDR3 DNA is TGCAGCGTTCAAGCTACAGTACTTAACTATGGCTACACCTTC.

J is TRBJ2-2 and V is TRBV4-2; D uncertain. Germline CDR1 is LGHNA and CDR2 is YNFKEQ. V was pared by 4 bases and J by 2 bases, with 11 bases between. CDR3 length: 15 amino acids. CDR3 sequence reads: CASSRRGVNTGELFF. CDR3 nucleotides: TGTGCCAGCAGCCGCCGTGGGGTAAACACCGGGGAGCTGTTTTTT.